The 14 T cell receptor beta chains reported below all come from one sample, sequenced in a study of T cell repertoires in aging, cancer and after chemotherapy. TRB rearrangements spanning V, D and J were amplified using mixed TRB-A/B primers. TCRdb fed the multiplex PCR reads into MiXCR, producing one record per CDR3 protein. The data show roughly 1,300 distinct CDR3 sequences, with over 20% seen just once and less than 55% held by the top ten. Peripheral blood genomic DNA, not sorted cells or RNA, was the template. The sample taken for sequencing was blood. Every receptor here comes from a human donor with a solid tumor.

This chain joins TRBV2 and TRBJ2-3; 8 bases agree with TRBD1. The CDR3 totals 14 residues. Trimming at V came to 6 bases and at J to 4 bases, leaving 6 bases not matched to a gene. CDR1 SNHLY and CDR2 FYNNEI come from the germline V gene. This CDR3 is CASRGRGLADTQYF. The CDR3, as DNA: TGTGCCAGCAGAGGCAGGGGGCTCGCAGATACGCAGTATTTT.

By sample fraction, this clonotype is medium-sized. The J gene is TRBJ1-1, the V gene TRBV6-5; D is unclear. V was trimmed by 5 bases and J by 1 base, leaving 11 bases between them. Germline CDR1 reads MNHEY; CDR2 reads SVGAGI. The CDR3 is 14 amino acids. The CDR3: CASSGIRENTEAFF. For the CDR3, the DNA is TGTGCCAGCAGTGGGATAAGGGAGAACACTGAAGCTTTCTTT.

This clonotype was counted a single time. A read error may be the cause here, since a much bigger clone is one base away. This chain connects TRBV18 to TRBJ1-1, with D uncertain. Germline values: CDR1 KGHSH, CDR2 LQKENI. The length of the CDR3 is 14 residues. The CDR3 bases are TGTGTCAGCTCACCACAAGGACGGTCCACTGAAGCTTTCTTT. It translates to CVSSPQGRSTEAFF.

The gene calls are TRBV6-5 and TRBJ2-2, with 8 positions matching TRBD1. Looked up from germline, CDR1 is MNHEY and CDR2 is SVGAGI. The CDR3 has 14 residues. J lost 7 bases, V lost 6 bases, and 7 bases had no gene match. The CDR3 DNA is TGTGCCAGCAGGTACAGGGGGGTTCGCGGGGAGCTGTTTTTT. It yields the protein CASRYRGVRGELFF.

The J gene is TRBJ1-1, the V gene TRBV21-1. TRBV21-1 is a documented pseudogene. The CDR3 spans 16 residues. CDR3 sequence: CASSKRPGPSNTEAFF. Here the CDR3 DNA reads TGTGCCAGCAGCAAAAGGCCCGGGCCCTCGAACACTGAAGCTTTCTTT.

By frequency in the sample, this clonotype is large. The chain links TRBV27 to TRBJ2-1; D ambiguous. Germline assignment: CDR1 MNHEY and CDR2 SMNVEV (reference sequence). CDR3 length equals 14 residues. The germline V and J ends were trimmed by 6 bases and 7 bases, with 16 bases remaining between them. CDR3 in DNA: TGTGCCAGCAGCCCCGCAGTCGGGTGGAATGAGCAGTTCTTC. Translation: CASSPAVGWNEQFF.

With respect to this clonotype: A clone one base away is much larger, so this may be a read error. The rearrangement links TRBV7-6 to TRBJ2-7, with unresolved D. Germline CDR1 is SGHVS and CDR2 is FNYEAQ. V lost 7 bases and J 1 base, leaving 17 bases between the germline ends. CDR3 length: 15 residues. This CDR3 is CASILSPDGSYEQYF. As DNA, the CDR3 is TGTGCCAGCATCTTGTCGCCCGACGGATCCTACGAGCAGTACTTC.

This clonotype is medium-sized (0.01 to 0.1%) in the sample. The J gene is TRBJ1-6, the V gene TRBV6-2 or TRBV6-3; D gene unclear. Germline CDR1 is MNHEY and CDR2 is SVGEGT. V was clipped by 2 bases and J by 10 bases, with 9 bases between them. There are 13 residues in the CDR3. The chain's CDR3 is CASSYVGESPLHF. The CDR3 region has the DNA TGTGCCAGCAGTTACGTAGGAGAATCACCCCTCCACTTT.

By frequency in the sample, this clonotype is large. This chain connects TRBV19 to TRBJ2-3, with D perhaps matching TRBD1 (6 bases). Trimming left V 5 bases short and J 2 bases short, with 11 bases between. This CDR3 is built from 14 residues. The germline V gene encodes CDR1 LNHDA and CDR2 SQIVND (reference sequence). CDR3 loop: CASSHGQTTDTQYF. CDR3 sequence (DNA): TGTGCCAGTAGTCACGGACAGACCACAGATACGCAGTATTTT.

The chain uses TRBV6-1 and TRBJ1-5; 7 nucleotides agree with TRBD1. Per germline, CDR1 MNHNS and CDR2 SASEGT. CDR3 length: 15 amino acids. V gave up 5 bases and J gave up 1 base; unmatched junction bases: 5. The CDR3 DNA follows: TGTGCCAGCAGTTCGACAGGGCGCAGCAATCAGCCCCAGCATTTT. Its protein is CASSSTGRSNQPQHF.

For this clonotype: A much larger clone differs from this one at a single base, so this may be a read error. J is TRBJ2-4 and V is TRBV7-6; perhaps D is TRBD1 or TRBD2 (6 bases each). The germline V gene encodes CDR1 SGHVS and CDR2 FNYEAQ. The V end lost 4 bases, the J end lost 6 bases, and 16 bases lay between the germline ends. The CDR3 is 15 amino acids. In DNA form, the CDR3 reads TGTGCCAGCAGCTCCGGGGGCGATGGGGGAAACATTCAGTACTTC. Its protein product is CASSSGGDGGNIQYF. Using reference TRBV7-6 and TRBJ2-4 for the parts outside the CDR3, the full variable domain is GAGVSQSPRYKVTKRGQDVALRCDPISGHVSLYWYRQALGQGPEFLTYFNYEAQQDKSGLPNDRFSAERPEGSISTLTIQRTEQRDSAMYRCASSSGGDGGNIQYFGAGTRLSVL.

This clonotype rates as medium-sized. J is TRBJ1-1 and V is TRBV12-3 or TRBV12-4; D unclear. Trimming cost V 3 bases and J 1 base, with 6 bases left between them. This CDR3 is built from 13 residues. CDR3 nucleotides: TGTGCCAGCAGTTTGTCCAGGAACACTGAAGCTTTCTTT. Residues: CASSLSRNTEAFF.

In this sample, this clonotype is medium-sized. The rearrangement links TRBV18 to TRBJ1-1, with TRBD1 matching 7 bases. The V gene's germline CDR1 is KGHSH and CDR2 LQKENI. The junction had 4 bases not matched to a gene; V was cut back by 5 bases and J by 1 base. The CDR3 extends over 14 amino acids. The CDR3 sequence is CASSGTVKNTEAFF. In DNA form, the CDR3 reads TGTGCCAGCTCAGGGACAGTGAAGAACACTGAAGCTTTCTTT.

This clonotype is medium-sized (0.01 to 0.1%) within its sample. The chain uses TRBV5-4 and TRBJ2-7; TRBD2 might be the D (5 bases). Per the germline V gene, CDR1 is SGHNT and CDR2 is YYREEE (reference sequence). The CDR3 sequence is 15 residues long. V gave up 0 bases and J gave up 2 bases, with 12 bases separating them. The CDR3, as DNA: TGTGCCAGCAGCTTGGCCGGGATCGGAACCTACGAGCAGTACTTC. Residues: CASSLAGIGTYEQYF.